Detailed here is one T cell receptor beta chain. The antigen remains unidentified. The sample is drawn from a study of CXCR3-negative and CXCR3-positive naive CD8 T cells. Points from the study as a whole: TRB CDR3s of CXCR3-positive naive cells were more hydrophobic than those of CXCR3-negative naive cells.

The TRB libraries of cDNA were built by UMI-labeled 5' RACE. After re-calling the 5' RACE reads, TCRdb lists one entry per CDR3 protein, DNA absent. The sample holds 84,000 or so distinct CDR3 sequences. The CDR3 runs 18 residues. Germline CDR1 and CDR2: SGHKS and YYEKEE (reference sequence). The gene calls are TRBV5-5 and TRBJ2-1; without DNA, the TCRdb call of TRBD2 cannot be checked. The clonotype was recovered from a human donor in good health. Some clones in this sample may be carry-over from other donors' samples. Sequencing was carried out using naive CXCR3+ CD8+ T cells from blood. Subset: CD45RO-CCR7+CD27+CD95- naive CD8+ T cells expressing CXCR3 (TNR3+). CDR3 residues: CASSRVPGLAGVGNEQFF.